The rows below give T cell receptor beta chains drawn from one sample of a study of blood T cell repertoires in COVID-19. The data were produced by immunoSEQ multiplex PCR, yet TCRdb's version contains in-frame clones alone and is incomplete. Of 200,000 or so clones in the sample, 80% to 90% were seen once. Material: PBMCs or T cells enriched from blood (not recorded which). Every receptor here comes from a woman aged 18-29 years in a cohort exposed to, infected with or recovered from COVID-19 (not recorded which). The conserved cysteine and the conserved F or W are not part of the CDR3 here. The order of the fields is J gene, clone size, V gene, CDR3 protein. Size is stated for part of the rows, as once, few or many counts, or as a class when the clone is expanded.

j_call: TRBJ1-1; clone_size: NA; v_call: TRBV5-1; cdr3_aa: ASKGDPNTEAF
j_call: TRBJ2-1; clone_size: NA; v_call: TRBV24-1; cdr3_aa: ATSEPTGTSGTNEQF
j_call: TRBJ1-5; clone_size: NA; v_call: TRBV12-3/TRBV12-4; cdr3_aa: ASTFTGLQPQH
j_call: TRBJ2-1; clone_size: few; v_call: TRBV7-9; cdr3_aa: ASSFKIGRLAGVDEQF
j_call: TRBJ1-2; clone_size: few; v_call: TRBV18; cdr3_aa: ASSPLEDRAGFGYT
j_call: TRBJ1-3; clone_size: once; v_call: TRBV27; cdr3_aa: ASSPRQGAVGNTIY
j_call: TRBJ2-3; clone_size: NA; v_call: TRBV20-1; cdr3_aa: SAHTDTQY
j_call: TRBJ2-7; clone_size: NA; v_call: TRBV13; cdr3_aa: ASSLMGKEREGYEQY
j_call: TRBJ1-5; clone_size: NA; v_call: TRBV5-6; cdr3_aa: ASSATGGNQPQH
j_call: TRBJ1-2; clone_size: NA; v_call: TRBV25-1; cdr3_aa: ASRQREGPYGYT
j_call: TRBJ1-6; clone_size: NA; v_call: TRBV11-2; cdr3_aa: ASSLATGKPNSPLH
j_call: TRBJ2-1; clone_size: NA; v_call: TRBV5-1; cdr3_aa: ASSPGQGKTSGFYNEQF
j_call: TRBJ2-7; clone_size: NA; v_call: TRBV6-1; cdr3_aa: ASSEALRDRGLEQY
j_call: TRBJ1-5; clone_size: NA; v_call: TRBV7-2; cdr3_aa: ASSLNRDQPQH
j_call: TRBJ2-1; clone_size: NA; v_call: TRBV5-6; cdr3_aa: ASSLTSGPNEQF
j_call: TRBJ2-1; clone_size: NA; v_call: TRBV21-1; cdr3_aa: ASSSGRASGSVANEQF
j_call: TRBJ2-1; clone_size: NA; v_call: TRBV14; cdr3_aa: ASSQGGGYNEQF
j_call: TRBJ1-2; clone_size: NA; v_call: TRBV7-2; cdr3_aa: ASSLERGLGYT
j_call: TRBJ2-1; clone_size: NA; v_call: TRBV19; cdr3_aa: ASSDTSGVTYNEQF
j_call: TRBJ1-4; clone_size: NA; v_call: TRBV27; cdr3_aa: ASSPDRAPTNEKLF
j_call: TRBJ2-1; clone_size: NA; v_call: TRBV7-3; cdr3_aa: ASSLNRINEQF
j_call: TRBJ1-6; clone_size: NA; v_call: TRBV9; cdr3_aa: ASSVEGENSPLH
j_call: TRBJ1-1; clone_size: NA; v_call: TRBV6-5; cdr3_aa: ASTGQLNTEAF
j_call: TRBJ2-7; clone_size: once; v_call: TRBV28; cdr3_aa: ASSSPVGVTYEQY
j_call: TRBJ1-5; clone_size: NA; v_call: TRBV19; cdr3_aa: ASSTGDGLGNQPQH
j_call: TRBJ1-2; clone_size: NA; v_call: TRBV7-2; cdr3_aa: ASSLGGLGYT
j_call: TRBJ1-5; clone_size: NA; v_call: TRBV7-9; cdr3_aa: ASSWGDRGYQPQH
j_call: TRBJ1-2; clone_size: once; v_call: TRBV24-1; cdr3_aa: ATSDLRTGGGYT
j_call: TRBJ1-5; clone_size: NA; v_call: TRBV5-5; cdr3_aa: ASSRTGKKDQPQH
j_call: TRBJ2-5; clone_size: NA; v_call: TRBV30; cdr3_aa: AWSVPGDRGWETQY
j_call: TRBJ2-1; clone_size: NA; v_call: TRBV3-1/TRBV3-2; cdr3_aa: ASSQDRTWNEQF
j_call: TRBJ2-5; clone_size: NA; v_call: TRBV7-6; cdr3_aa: ASSLDGTSGVETQY
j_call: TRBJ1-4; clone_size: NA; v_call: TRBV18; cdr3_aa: ASSPVAGNEKLF
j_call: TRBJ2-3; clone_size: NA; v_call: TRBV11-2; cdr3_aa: ASSRTSGTPDTQY
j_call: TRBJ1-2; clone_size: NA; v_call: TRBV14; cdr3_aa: ASSQVSTSSGYT
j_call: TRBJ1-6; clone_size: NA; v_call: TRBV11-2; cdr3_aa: ASSLAGRGQKSLH
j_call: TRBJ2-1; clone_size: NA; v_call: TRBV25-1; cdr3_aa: ASSAPLAGRNEQF
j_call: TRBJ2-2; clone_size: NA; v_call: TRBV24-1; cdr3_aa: ATSEGHSGGELF
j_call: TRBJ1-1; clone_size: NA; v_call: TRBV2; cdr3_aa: ASTTETNTEAF
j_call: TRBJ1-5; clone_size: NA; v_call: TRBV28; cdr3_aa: ASSSQGPDRQPQH
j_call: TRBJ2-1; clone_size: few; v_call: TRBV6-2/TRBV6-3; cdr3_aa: ASSGGLAAREQF
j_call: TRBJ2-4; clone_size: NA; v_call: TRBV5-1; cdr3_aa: ASSLGSGRAKNIQY
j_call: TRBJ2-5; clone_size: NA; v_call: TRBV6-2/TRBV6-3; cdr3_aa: ASSFAGAETQY
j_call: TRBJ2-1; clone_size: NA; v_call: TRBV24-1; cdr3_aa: ATSDFTENEQF
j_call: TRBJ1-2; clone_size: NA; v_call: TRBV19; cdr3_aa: ASRELRGDGYT
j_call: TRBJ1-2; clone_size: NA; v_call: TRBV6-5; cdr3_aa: ASSLRDLT
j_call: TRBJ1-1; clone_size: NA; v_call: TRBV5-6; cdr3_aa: ASSGRDRATEAF
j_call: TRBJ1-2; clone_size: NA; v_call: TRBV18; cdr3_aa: ASSETGDYGYT
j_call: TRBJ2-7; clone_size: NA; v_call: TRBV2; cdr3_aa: ASNQGRDEQY
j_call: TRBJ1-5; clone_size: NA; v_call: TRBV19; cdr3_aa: ASRRGVREGDQPQH
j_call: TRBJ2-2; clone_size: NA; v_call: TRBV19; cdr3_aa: ASSIVGQGARTGELF
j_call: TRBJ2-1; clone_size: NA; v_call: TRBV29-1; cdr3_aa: SAQPIAGVIDEQF
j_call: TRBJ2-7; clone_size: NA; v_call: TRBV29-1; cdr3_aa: SVGADTVQY
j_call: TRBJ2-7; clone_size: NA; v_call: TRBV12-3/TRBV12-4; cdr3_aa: ASTRTGAGEQY
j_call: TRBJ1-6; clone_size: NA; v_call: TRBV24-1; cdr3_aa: ATSDPGQGPNSPLH